This TCR beta chain was obtained from a study of post-analysis software for immune sequencing data. Germline loops: CDR1 LNHNV, CDR2 YYDKDF (reference sequence). V was trimmed by 0 bases and J by 4 bases, leaving 10 bases between them. There are 15 residues in the CDR3. General study points: The study found significantly lower normalized Chao1 diversity in multiple sclerosis patients than in controls. A handful of TRBV segments were more frequent in patients than controls; TRBV5-6, TRBV5-1 and TRBV20-1 belonged to this group. Batch-mates among the samples co-clustered strongly by F measure.

The table lists this clonotype with many counts. The antigen remains undetermined. TCR beta cDNA libraries included unique molecular identifiers. T cells, about 0.9 to 11 million of them, yielded 500,000 to 600,000 cDNA molecules. MiXCR, run by TCRdb on the PCR reads, gives a single entry per CDR3 protein. The data contain about 200,000 distinct CDR3 sequences, around 30% of them seen just once; the ten biggest clones take up nearly 3.5%. The clonotype originates from a girl aged 2-17 years with multiple sclerosis. The genes are TRBV15 and TRBJ1-5; D is unclear. The sample consisted of blood. The CDR3 is CATSRDRRQNQPQHF. CDR3 in DNA: TGTGCCACCAGCAGAGATAGGAGGCAGAATCAGCCCCAGCATTTT. Looking up the rest from reference TRBV15 and TRBJ1-5 gives the full variable domain: DAMVIQNPRYQVTQFGKPVTLSCSQTLNHNVMYWYQQKSSQAPKLLFHYYDKDFNNEADTPDNFQSRRPNTSFCFLDIRSPGLGDTAMYLCATSRDRRQNQPQHFGDGTRLSIL.